Below are 11 T cell receptor beta chains sequenced from a single sample in a study of blood T cell repertoires in COVID-19. Sequenced by immunoSEQ multiplex PCR; TCRdb stores in-frame clones only, minus some. The repertoire holds some 310,000 clones, with more than 75% as singletons. Sequences were obtained from peripheral blood. Source of these receptors: a man over 45 with active or convalescent COVID-19.

The chain joins TRBV20-1 to TRBJ2-1; 7 nucleotides agree with TRBD2. CDR3 length equals 16 residues. Losses at the gene ends were 3 bases for V and 5 bases for J; bases not matched to a gene: 13. Germline V gives CDR1 DFQATT, CDR2 SNEGSKA (reference sequence). The CDR3 spells CSASGGHGGWDNEQFF. The CDR3 DNA is TGCAGTGCTAGTGGTGGACACGGGGGGTGGGACAATGAGCAGTTCTTC.

This sequence joins TRBV2 and TRBJ2-7; 9 nucleotides align to TRBD1. After removal of 5 bases from V and 2 bases from J, the junction contained 10 bases not matched to a gene. Germline values: CDR1 SNHLY, CDR2 FYNNEI. This CDR3 contains 16 residues. CDR3 nucleotide sequence: TGTGCCAGCAGTCGCCAACCGGGACAGGGTGCCTACGAGCAGTACTTC. Its translation: CASSRQPGQGAYEQYF.

The rearrangement links TRBV29-1 to TRBJ2-2; TRBD1 might be the D (6 bases). Trimming removed 3 bases from V and 6 bases from J, with 14 bases in between. CDR1 SQVTM and CDR2 ANQGSEA come from the germline V gene. The CDR3 runs to 14 residues. CDR3 protein: CSVEAGASAGELFF. The CDR3 DNA follows: TGCAGCGTTGAGGCAGGGGCCAGCGCCGGGGAGCTGTTTTTT.

DNA of the CDR3: TGTGCCAGCAGTGGAACCGGACAGGGCTTCTATGGCTACACCTTC. Translating gives CASSGTGQGFYGYTF. V gene TRBV28 combines with J gene TRBJ1-2; 8 nucleotides align to TRBD1. CDR1 MDHEN and CDR2 SYDVKM come from the germline V gene. V trimming: 5 bases; J trimming: 4 bases; junction bases outside the gene matches: 9. The CDR3 consists of 15 residues.

The V call is TRBV3-1 (or the pseudogene TRBV3-2), the J call TRBJ2-1; 8 bases are a match to TRBD2. Germline V gene lookup returns CDR1 LGHDT and CDR2 YNNKEL (reference sequence). The CDR3 sequence is 14 residues long. The V and J ends lost 3 bases and 7 bases, in that order; junction bases with no gene match: 5. CDR3: CASSHGGGRNEQFF. The CDR3 DNA reads as TGTGCCAGCAGCCATGGCGGCGGGAGGAATGAGCAGTTCTTC.

This clone was seen once. V is TRBV11-2 and J is TRBJ2-2; 7 nucleotides match TRBD1. The CDR3 is 15 amino acids. Germline CDR1 is SGHAT and CDR2 is FQNNGV. V gave up 3 bases and J gave up 5 bases; unmatched junction bases: 6. The CDR3 loop is CASSLVRQGTGELFF. The DNA for the CDR3 is TGTGCCAGCAGCTTGGTTCGACAGGGAACCGGGGAGCTGTTTTTT.

The chain carries TRBV11-2 and TRBJ2-7; 9 bases fit TRBD1. Germline-derived CDR1 and CDR2 are SGHAT and FQNNGV. The CDR3 has 16 residues. Trimming removed 3 bases from V and 4 bases from J; junction bases left unmatched: 10. CDR3 protein: CASSFGAGTGIYEQYF. The CDR3 region has the DNA TGTGCCAGCAGCTTCGGGGCGGGGACAGGGATTTACGAGCAGTACTTC. Full variable domain (remainder filled in from reference TRBV11-2 and TRBJ2-7): EAGVAQSPRYKIIEKRQSVAFWCNPISGHATLYWYQQILGQGPKLLIQFQNNGVVDDSQLPKDRFSAERLKGVDSTLKIQPAKLEDSAVYLCASSFGAGTGIYEQYFGPGTRLTVT.

The V call is TRBV6-5, the J call TRBJ1-1; D gene unclear. The CDR3 runs to 13 residues. Per the germline V gene, CDR1 is MNHEY and CDR2 is SVGAGI. The V gene lost 6 bases and the J gene lost 1 base, with 9 bases spanning the gap. The CDR3 DNA reads TGTGCCAGCAGCCGCGACTGGAACACTGAAGCTTTCTTT. It is translated as CASSRDWNTEAFF.

The chain links TRBV4-1 to TRBJ2-5; D unclear. The ends were cut back, 1 base at V and 7 bases at J, with 16 bases in the middle. CDR1 and CDR2 from the germline V gene are MGHRA and YSYEKL. CDR3 length equals 15 residues. CDR3 amino acids: CASSQGYGDPGTQYF. The CDR3 nucleotides read TGCGCCAGCAGCCAAGGATACGGAGACCCTGGGACCCAGTACTTC.

This clone was detected once. CDR3 amino acids: CASTLIMNTEAFF. The CDR3 bases are TGTGCCAGCACCCTAATTATGAACACTGAAGCTTTCTTT. V and J are TRBV12-3 or TRBV12-4 and TRBJ1-1, with D hard to call. The V and J ends lost 7 bases and 0 bases respectively, with 9 bases between them. The CDR3 runs 13 residues.

Here the CDR3 DNA reads TGTGCCAGCAGCCCGACTGCTCCCGTACAGGGGTCAGGAAACACCATATATTTT. Translation gives CASSPTAPVQGSGNTIYF. J is TRBJ1-3 and V is TRBV3-1 (or the pseudogene TRBV3-2), with TRBD1 identical over 7 bases. This CDR3 has 18 amino acids. CDR1 and CDR2 from the germline V gene are LGHDT and YNNKEL (reference sequence). The ends lost 4 bases at V and 4 bases at J; junction bases unmatched: 16.